Shown below are 30 T cell receptor beta chains from a single sample sequenced in a study of CD8+ T cells in alopecia areata. The treatment was: oral pan-JAK inhibitor, 5-10 mg twice daily. As the sequencing template, cDNA was produced by extracting RNA and reverse transcribing it. The method was immunoSEQ multiplex PCR; TCRdb's version includes in-frame clones alone and lacks a portion of them. The table shows around 180,000 clones, with roughly 60% occurring only once. Sample: CD4+ T cells sorted from blood, taken at week 24, from a patient treated with tofacitinib. These receptors came from a human donor with alopecia areata.

This clone occurred a few times. The genes are TRBV29-1 and TRBJ2-2, with D possibly being TRBD1 or TRBD2 (5 bases each). The germline V gene encodes CDR1 SQVTM and CDR2 ANQGSEA. The CDR3 has 14 residues. Trimming shortened V by 4 bases and J by 4 bases, and 13 bases separated the two germline ends. CDR3 nucleotide sequence: TGCAGCGTTGTGCGAGGGGACCCCACCGGGGAGCTGTTTTTT. Its protein is CSVVRGDPTGELFF.

This clone has ten or more counts. This chain uses TRBV6-5 with TRBJ2-5, with 11 bases identical to TRBD2. The V and J ends lost 2 bases and 4 bases, in that order; junction bases with no gene match: 3. Germline CDR1 reads MNHEY; CDR2 reads SVGAGI. This CDR3 is 15 amino acids long. CDR3 coding DNA: TGTGCCAGCAGTTACCTTAGCGGGGGGGCAGAGACCCAGTACTTC. The encoded protein is CASSYLSGGAETQYF.

V is TRBV4-3 and J is TRBJ2-7; no firm D call. There are 13 residues in the CDR3. Germline CDR1 is LGHNA and CDR2 is YSLEER. V dropped 4 bases and J dropped 2 bases, with 9 bases sitting between them. This CDR3 reads CASSRTITYEQYF. The DNA for the CDR3 is TGCGCCAGCAGCCGCACTATTACCTACGAGCAGTACTTC.

This clone has more than one count but fewer than ten. V gene TRBV25-1 combines with J gene TRBJ1-6; no clear D gene. V was pared by 6 bases and J by 6 bases, with 9 bases between. Germline CDR1 reads MGHDK; CDR2 reads SYGVNS. The CDR3 is 13 residues long. This CDR3 is CASSGGFNSPLHF. As DNA, the CDR3 is TGTGCCAGCAGCGGAGGGTTTAATTCACCCCTCCACTTT.

This clone occurred once. The chain recombines TRBV29-1 with TRBJ1-5; the D is unclear. Looked up from germline, CDR1 is SQVTM and CDR2 is ANQGSEA. The CDR3 has 14 amino acids. The V end was cut by 6 bases, the J end by 3 bases, with 15 bases between. This chain's CDR3 is CSVLDGPSNQPQHF. The CDR3 DNA follows: TGCAGCGTACTAGACGGACCCTCCAATCAGCCCCAGCATTTT.

This clone was found a few times. The V and J genes are TRBV5-4 and TRBJ2-7, with D possibly being TRBD1 or TRBD2 (6 bases each). The V gene's germline CDR1 is SGHNT and CDR2 YYREEE (reference sequence). Trimming stripped 3 bases from V and 4 bases from J, with 17 bases between. This CDR3 has 15 amino acids. CDR3 DNA sequence: TGTGCCAGCAGCTACCGGGAGCAGGGGAATTACGAGCAGTACTTC. This encodes CASSYREQGNYEQYF.

This sequence joins TRBV19 and TRBJ1-5; D might be TRBD1 (6 bases). V was clipped by 10 bases and J by 2 bases, with 9 bases between them. CDR3 length: 12 residues. CDR1 is LNHDA, CDR2 SQIVND, per germline (reference sequence). The CDR3 DNA reads as TGTGCCACGTGGACAGGCAATCAGCCCCAGCATTTT. Residues: CATWTGNQPQHF.

The V gene is TRBV2, the J gene TRBJ2-2; the match to TRBD2 covers 8 bases. The CDR3 length is 15 residues. In germline, CDR1 is SNHLY, CDR2 FYNNEI. The J segment lost 0 bases and the V segment lost 6 bases, leaving 3 bases of the junction unmatched. The CDR3 DNA is TGTGCCAGCAGGCGGGGGGCCTCGAACACCGGGGAGCTGTTTTTT. Its translation: CASRRGASNTGELFF.

The chain uses TRBV29-1 and TRBJ2-3, with 8 bases identical to TRBD1. The CDR3 has 12 residues. In germline, CDR1 is SQVTM, CDR2 ANQGSEA. After removal of 7 bases from V and 7 bases from J, the junction contained 7 bases not matched to a gene. CDR3 DNA: TGCAGCGGAGGACAGGGCGAGTATACGCAGTATTTT. Amino acids: CSGGQGEYTQYF.

This clone has a handful of counts. This sequence joins TRBV7-2 and TRBJ2-3, with a tentative D call TRBD2 (6 bases). With 1 base removed from V and 5 bases from J, the gap between germline ends came to 19 bases. The CDR3 consists of 17 residues. Per the germline V gene, CDR1 is SGHTA and CDR2 is FQGNSA. The DNA for the CDR3 is TGTGCCAGCAGCTTAGATGGTTATGGCGGAGGGAGAGATACGCAGTATTTT. This gives the protein CASSLDGYGGGRDTQYF.

This clone occurred once. Distinct nucleotide sequences in the sample also encode this CDR3. This sequence joins TRBV5-1 and TRBJ2-7, with a weak D call TRBD1 (5 bases). The ends were cut back, 3 bases at V and 4 bases at J, with 8 bases in the middle. The CDR3 runs 12 residues. Germline CDR1 and CDR2: SGHRS and YFSETQ. CDR3 sequence reads: CASSSQGYEQYF. The CDR3 bases are TGCGCCAGCAGCTCCCAGGGTTACGAGCAGTACTTC.

The chain carries TRBV7-2 and TRBJ1-4; a possible D gene is TRBD1 (6 bases). The CDR3 covers 15 residues. V gave up 1 base and J gave up 7 bases, with 13 bases separating them. Germline V gene data show CDR1 as SGHTA and CDR2 as FQGNSA. The CDR3 nucleotides read TGTGCCAGCAGCTTAGAGGCGGGGGGCGGTGAAAAACTGTTTTTT. As protein: CASSLEAGGGEKLFF.

This chain links TRBV30 with TRBJ1-2, with a weak D call TRBD1 (6 bases). This CDR3 has 12 amino acids. V gave up 6 bases and J gave up 4 bases, with 12 bases separating them. Germline V gene data show CDR1 as GTSNPN and CDR2 as SVGIG (reference sequence). CDR3 amino acids: CACQGGTYGYTF. CDR3 nucleotide sequence: TGTGCCTGCCAAGGGGGGACCTATGGCTACACCTTC.

V gene TRBV30 combines with J gene TRBJ1-6, with a weak D call TRBD1 (6 bases). V was shortened by 2 bases and J by 7 bases, with 12 bases between the two germline ends. Germline assignment: CDR1 GTSNPN and CDR2 SVGIG (reference sequence). The CDR3 is 14 amino acids. As DNA, the CDR3 is TGTGCCTGGAGTCTGGACAGACTCAATTCACCCCTCCACTTT. It encodes CAWSLDRLNSPLHF.

The chain links TRBV4-2 to TRBJ2-3; 7 bases map to TRBD2. The CDR3 length is 16 residues. CDR1 is LGHNA, CDR2 YNFKEQ, per germline. With 0 bases clipped from V and 9 bases from J, the junction kept 12 bases outside the gene matches. For the CDR3, the DNA is TGTGCCAGCAGCCAAGAACCAGCGGGGTCCCCCGTCACGCAGTATTTT. Its protein product is CASSQEPAGSPVTQYF.

The chain joins TRBV15 to TRBJ1-4, with D unclear. With 4 bases removed from V and 8 bases from J, the gap between germline ends came to 17 bases. Germline V gives CDR1 LNHNV, CDR2 YYDKDF (reference sequence). The CDR3 loop spans 15 amino acids. The DNA of the CDR3 is TGTGCCACCAGCACCTTGACCAACAAGGGAGAAAAACTGTTTTTT. Translation: CATSTLTNKGEKLFF.

This clone was detected only a few times. The chain joins TRBV7-3 to TRBJ2-3, with TRBD2 matching over 13 bases. J was trimmed by 2 bases and V by 5 bases; bases with no gene match: 4. CDR1 is SGHTA and CDR2 is FQGTGA in the germline V gene. CDR3 length: 16 amino acids. CDR3 coding DNA: TGTGCCAGCAGCCGGACTAGCGGGGGAAACACAGATACGCAGTATTTT. Its translation: CASSRTSGGNTDTQYF.

The chain uses TRBV27 and TRBJ1-2, with D possibly being TRBD1 (5 bases). The V gene lost 2 bases and the J gene lost 5 bases, with 12 bases spanning the gap. Germline CDR1 and CDR2: MNHEY and SMNVEV (reference sequence). The CDR3 runs to 14 residues. The CDR3 coding sequence is TGTGCCAGCAGTTTAGGGGTGAAGGGGTATGGCTACACCTTC. Its translation is CASSLGVKGYGYTF.

This rearrangement joins TRBV29-1 to TRBJ1-2; D is perhaps TRBD1 (5 bases). Germline loops: CDR1 SQVTM, CDR2 ANQGSEA. The CDR3 sequence is 12 residues long. Trimming cost V 7 bases and J 0 bases, with 9 bases left between them. CDR3 nucleotide sequence: TGCAGCGACAGGACCGCTAACTATGGCTACACCTTC. Translated: CSDRTANYGYTF.

This clone has just one count. This chain links TRBV30 with TRBJ1-2; D gene unclear. The CDR3 length is 14 residues. V gave up 4 bases and J gave up 3 bases, with 15 bases separating them. Germline V gene sequence: CDR1 GTSNPN, CDR2 SVGIG (reference sequence). Here the CDR3 reads CAWTLTQWHYGYTF. CDR3 nucleotide sequence: TGTGCCTGGACCTTAACCCAGTGGCACTATGGCTACACCTTC.

The CDR3 protein is CASSSGLAGFTDTQYF. In DNA, the CDR3 is TGCGCCAGCAGTTCCGGACTAGCGGGCTTCACAGATACGCAGTATTTT. The chain has TRBV5-1 and TRBJ2-3, with TRBD2 matching 11 bases. The CDR3 spans 16 residues. In germline, CDR1 is SGHRS, CDR2 YFSETQ. V shed 5 bases, J shed 2 bases, and the junction held 7 bases outside the gene matches. Filled out from reference TRBV5-1 and TRBJ2-3, the complete variable domain reads KAGVTQTPRYLIKTRGQQVTLSCSPISGHRSVSWYQQTPGQGLQFLFEYFSETQRNKGNFPGRFSGRQFSNSRSEMNVSTLELGDSALYLCASSSGLAGFTDTQYFGPGTRLTVL.

This clone was counted many times. Different DNA sequences within this sample yield the same CDR3. The gene calls are TRBV5-6 and TRBJ1-2; 7 positions agree with TRBD1. CDR1 is SGHDT and CDR2 is YYEEEE in the germline V gene. Trimming removed 3 bases from V and 5 bases from J; junction bases left unmatched: 4. The CDR3 totals 13 residues. The CDR3 region is CASSYGTEYGYTF. CDR3 sequence (DNA): TGTGCCAGCAGCTACGGGACAGAGTATGGCTACACCTTC. Combining the CDR3 with reference TRBV5-6 and TRBJ1-2 gives the whole variable domain DAGVTQSPTHLIKTRGQQVTLRCSPKSGHDTVSWYQQALGQGPQFIFQYYEEEERQRGNFPDRFSGHQFPNYSSELNVNALLLGDSALYLCASSYGTEYGYTFGSGTRLTVV.

This clone was seen a single time. This rearrangement joins TRBV6-5 to TRBJ2-2, with TRBD2 matching 7 bases. The V and J ends lost 6 bases and 6 bases, in that order; junction bases with no gene match: 10. Germline lookup yields CDR1 MNHEY and CDR2 SVGAGI. CDR3 length: 15 residues. The CDR3 region has the DNA TGTGCCAGCAGGTGGGAGGGCGAGAAGTCCGGGGAGCTGTTTTTT. Translated, it gives CASRWEGEKSGELFF.

This clone appeared a few times. The genes are TRBV7-2 and TRBJ1-4, with D possibly being TRBD1 (6 bases). In germline, CDR1 is SGHTA, CDR2 FQGNSA. Deletions cut 0 bases from V and 6 bases from J, with 11 bases between. The CDR3 length is 15 residues. The CDR3 sequence is CASSLAWSGDEKLFF. CDR3 bases: TGTGCCAGCAGCTTAGCTTGGTCAGGGGATGAAAAACTGTTTTTT.

V and J are TRBV15 and TRBJ2-5; D gene ambiguous. The CDR3 has 15 residues. The germline gives CDR1 LNHNV, CDR2 YYDKDF (reference sequence). Trimming stripped 1 base from V and 5 bases from J, with 14 bases between. This chain's CDR3 is CATSRAPGGRETQYF. The CDR3, as DNA: TGTGCCACCAGCAGAGCCCCGGGTGGAAGGGAGACCCAGTACTTC.

The rearrangement links TRBV30 to TRBJ1-4; D is unresolved. Germline V gives CDR1 GTSNPN, CDR2 SVGIG (reference sequence). The CDR3 is 13 residues long. V shed 1 base and J shed 8 bases, with 11 bases lying between them. The CDR3 nucleotides read TGTGCCTGGAGTGGGCAGCTTGGGGAAAAACTGTTTTTT. Protein: CAWSGQLGEKLFF.

This sequence joins TRBV7-2 and TRBJ1-1, with D possibly being TRBD1 (5 bases). The CDR3 is 13 amino acids. Germline V CDR1 and CDR2: SGHTA, FQGNSA. V dropped 1 base and J dropped 6 bases, with 9 bases sitting between them. The chain's CDR3 is CASSLDRMSEAFF. The CDR3 nucleotides are TGTGCCAGCAGCTTAGACAGGATGTCTGAAGCTTTCTTT.

The gene calls are TRBV25-1 and TRBJ1-2, with 9 bases lining up with TRBD1. The CDR3 spans 16 residues. The V gene end was trimmed by 1 base and the J gene end by 1 base; junction bases not matched to a gene: 4. The V gene's germline CDR1 is MGHDK and CDR2 SYGVNS. In DNA form, the CDR3 reads TGTGCCAGCAGTGAATCGGGGACAGGGAATAACTATGGCTACACCTTC. Its translation is CASSESGTGNNYGYTF.

The chain combines TRBV25-1 with TRBJ2-4; D remains ambiguous. Trimming took off 8 bases at V and 0 bases at J, with 14 bases between the two ends. The CDR3 runs to 15 residues. Germline CDR1 is MGHDK and CDR2 is SYGVNS. In nucleotides, the CDR3 is TGTGCCAGCCTCCCCAGGCAGAGAGCCAAAAACATTCAGTACTTC. Translation: CASLPRQRAKNIQYF.

The rearrangement uses TRBV4-3 and TRBJ1-1, with D unclear. V was cut by 1 base and J by 5 bases, with 11 bases left in between. This CDR3 has 14 residues. Germline assignment: CDR1 LGHNA and CDR2 YSLEER. CDR3 in DNA: TGCGCCAGCAGCCAAGGGTTCCTAGAAACTGAAGCTTTCTTT. This codes for CASSQGFLETEAFF.